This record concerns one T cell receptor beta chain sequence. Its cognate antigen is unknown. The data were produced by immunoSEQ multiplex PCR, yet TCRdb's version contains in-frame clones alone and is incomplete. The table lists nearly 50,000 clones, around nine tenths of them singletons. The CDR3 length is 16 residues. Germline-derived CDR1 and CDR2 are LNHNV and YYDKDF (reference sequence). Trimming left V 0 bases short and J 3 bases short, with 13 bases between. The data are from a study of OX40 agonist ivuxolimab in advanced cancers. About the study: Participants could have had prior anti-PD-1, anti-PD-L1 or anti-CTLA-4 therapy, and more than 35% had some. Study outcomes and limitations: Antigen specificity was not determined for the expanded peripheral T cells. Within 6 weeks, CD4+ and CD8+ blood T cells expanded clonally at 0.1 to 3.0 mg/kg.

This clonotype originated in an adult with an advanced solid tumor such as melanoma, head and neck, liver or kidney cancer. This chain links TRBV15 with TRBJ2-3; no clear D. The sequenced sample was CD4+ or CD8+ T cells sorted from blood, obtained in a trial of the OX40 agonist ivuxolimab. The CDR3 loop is CATSRDERADTDTQYF. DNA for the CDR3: TGTGCCACCAGCAGAGATGAACGGGCCGATACAGATACGCAGTATTTT.